The next 18 T cell receptor beta chains were all read from a single sample in a study of cytomegalovirus exposure and HLA in healthy donors. Using immunoSEQ multiplex PCR, the repertoire was profiled, and TCRdb retains in-frame clones only, with some absent. Seen here are approximately 82,000 clones, 90% to 95% observed once, and the top ten hold 0.65% to 0.8%. The sequenced sample was PBMCs. The receptors here all came from a man aged 18 to 29 in good health and CMV-seronegative.

The rearrangement links TRBV30 to TRBJ2-2, with a possible D match to TRBD2 (6 bases). The CDR3 is 18 residues long. Trimming took 0 bases from V and 4 from J, leaving 21 bases between them. Germline V CDR1 and CDR2: GTSNPN, SVGIG (reference sequence). The CDR3 DNA follows: TGTGCCTGGAGTGTAGGGCCTCAGCGGGCCCCGGGCACCGGGGAGCTGTTTTTT. Amino acid sequence: CAWSVGPQRAPGTGELFF.

The rearrangement joins TRBV18 to TRBJ2-5; a weak D match, TRBD2 (5 bases). The CDR3 has 13 amino acids. Germline-derived CDR1 and CDR2 are KGHSH and LQKENI. Trimming left V 3 bases short and J 2 bases short, with 7 bases between. CDR3 DNA sequence: TGTGCCAGCTCACCGAGGAGGCAAGAGACCCAGTACTTC. This encodes CASSPRRQETQYF.

This clone was seen once. The chain couples TRBV28 to TRBJ1-5, with 7 bases identical to TRBD1. Germline V gene lookup returns CDR1 MDHEN and CDR2 SYDVKM. J lost 3 bases, V lost 4 bases, and 3 bases had no gene match. The CDR3 runs to 14 residues. CDR3 coding DNA: TGTGCCAGCAGTTCCGGGACAGTCAATCAGCCCCAGCATTTT. Protein product: CASSSGTVNQPQHF.

The chain uses TRBV29-1 and TRBJ2-5; D gene ambiguous. V lost 4 bases, J lost 1 base, and 10 bases lay in between. The CDR3 length is 13 residues. Per germline, CDR1 SQVTM and CDR2 ANQGSEA. The CDR3, as DNA: TGCAGCGTTGTTCTTGGGCCCCAAGAGACCCAGTACTTC. It translates to CSVVLGPQETQYF.

The chain is built from TRBV5-1 and TRBJ1-4; no firm D call. V gave up 0 bases and J gave up 7 bases, with 13 bases separating them. Per germline, CDR1 SGHRS and CDR2 YFSETQ. This CDR3 spans 15 amino acids. CDR3 in DNA: TGCGCCAGCAGCTTGGGGCGGGAAGTCGGTGAAAAACTGTTTTTT. It is translated as CASSLGREVGEKLFF.

This chain joins TRBV5-1 and TRBJ2-5, with 13 nucleotides matching TRBD2. The CDR3 loop spans 16 amino acids. The germline gives CDR1 SGHRS, CDR2 YFSETQ. J lost 1 base, V lost 4 bases, and 4 bases had no gene match. In DNA, the CDR3 is TGCGCCAGCAGCCTACTAGCGGGGGGGGTCCAAGAGACCCAGTACTTC. Its protein product is CASSLLAGGVQETQYF.

The chain combines TRBV7-8 with TRBJ1-1; no firm D call. V was shortened by 5 bases and J by 1 base, with 5 bases between the two germline ends. Germline loops: CDR1 SGHVS, CDR2 FQNEAQ. CDR3 size: 12 residues. The CDR3 DNA sequence: TGTGCCAGCAGCATTCGGAACACTGAAGCTTTCTTT. Its translation: CASSIRNTEAFF. The full variable domain, in which reference TRBV7-8 and TRBJ1-1 provide the parts outside the CDR3, is GAGVSQSPRYKVAKRGQDVALRCDPISGHVSLFWYQQALGQGPEFLTYFQNEAQLDKSGLPSDRFFAERPEGSVSTLKIQRTQQEDSAVYLCASSIRNTEAFFGQGTRLTVV.

This clone appeared once. The chain couples TRBV5-1 to TRBJ2-2; possibly TRBD1 for D (5 bases). The V and J ends lost 4 bases and 3 bases respectively, with 13 bases between them. CDR3 length: 15 amino acids. The germline V gene has CDR1 SGHRS and CDR2 YFSETQ. CDR3 sequence: CASSEDRYYTGELFF. The CDR3 DNA reads as TGCGCCAGCAGCGAAGACAGATATTACACCGGGGAGCTGTTTTTT.

The rearrangement links TRBV18 to TRBJ1-3; 11 nucleotides match TRBD1. The CDR3 spans 17 residues. V lost 2 bases, J lost 1 base, and 4 bases stayed unmatched. Germline V gene lookup returns CDR1 KGHSH and CDR2 LQKENI. The DNA for the CDR3 is TGTGCCAGCTCACCAGGGACAGGGGGAAGTTCTGGAAACACCATATATTTT. Translating gives CASSPGTGGSSGNTIYF.

The V gene is TRBV11-3, the J gene TRBJ2-1, with TRBD2 matching 14 bases. V lost 2 bases to trimming and J lost 16 bases; unmatched junction nucleotides: 10. There are 15 residues in the CDR3. Germline CDR1 is SGHNT and CDR2 is YENEEA. CDR3 in amino acids: CASSLTYGTSGSNFF. The CDR3 DNA reads TGTGCCAGCAGCTTAACGTACGGGACTAGCGGGAGTAATTTCTTC.

A single count supports this clone. The chain links TRBV21-1 to TRBJ2-7; the DNA was not used to check the table's D call, TRBD2. TRBV21-1 has pseudogene status. The CDR3 length is 14 residues. The CDR3 reads CASRSGTLSYEQYF. CDR3 bases: TGTGCCAGCAGGAGCGGGACCCTCTCCTACGAGCAGTACTTC.

The chain carries TRBV5-1 and TRBJ2-7; TRBD2 matches 11 bases. This CDR3 contains 14 residues. The germline V gene has CDR1 SGHRS and CDR2 YFSETQ. V lost 4 bases and J lost 3; bases outside the gene matches: 3. The chain's CDR3 is CASSPGTSGYEQYF. The CDR3 nucleotides read TGCGCCAGCAGCCCCGGGACTAGCGGCTACGAGCAGTACTTC.

This chain links TRBV18 with TRBJ1-2; the D is unclear. The ends were cut back, 3 bases at V and 4 bases at J, with 15 bases in the middle. CDR1 and CDR2 (germline): KGHSH, LQKENI. The CDR3 has 15 amino acids. The CDR3 region has the DNA TGTGCCAGCTCACCCACTAACGGGGATTTCTATGGCTACACCTTC. Protein sequence: CASSPTNGDFYGYTF.

This rearrangement joins TRBV4-3 to TRBJ2-4; maybe TRBD1 (6 bases). Germline V gene data show CDR1 as LGHNA and CDR2 as YSLEER. V was shortened by 4 bases and J by 1 base, with 17 bases between the two germline ends. The CDR3 has 17 residues. The CDR3 sequence: CASSLLTGPAAKNIQYF. CDR3 nucleotide sequence: TGCGCCAGCAGCCTATTGACAGGCCCTGCGGCCAAAAACATTCAGTACTTC.

This clone has only one observation. The rearrangement uses TRBV6-5 and TRBJ1-2; 7 bases align to TRBD1. The CDR3 is made up of 14 amino acids. Trimming took 0 bases from V and 8 from J; bases not matched to a gene: 6. Germline values: CDR1 MNHEY, CDR2 SVGAGI. CDR3 in DNA: TGTGCCAGCAGTTACTCGGACAGGCCTCGGGGCTACACCTTC. Encoded protein: CASSYSDRPRGYTF.

The rearrangement links TRBV10-3 to TRBJ1-2; 7 bases are a match to TRBD1. There are 12 residues in the CDR3. Looked up from germline, CDR1 is ENHRY and CDR2 is SYGVKD. Trimming took 9 bases from V and 3 from J; bases not matched to a gene: 4. DNA for the CDR3: TGTGCCATTCGACAGGGAGACTATGGCTACACCTTC. This codes for CAIRQGDYGYTF.

The rearrangement joins TRBV7-2 to TRBJ2-3; 7 bases fit TRBD2. CDR1 and CDR2 from the germline V gene are SGHTA and FQGNSA. J gave up 2 bases and V 5 bases, and 4 bases lay outside the gene matches. The CDR3 is 14 amino acids. CDR3 bases: TGTGCCAGCAGCCGGGACTATATCACAGATACGCAGTATTTT. Its translation: CASSRDYITDTQYF.

The V and J genes are TRBV25-1 and TRBJ2-3, with a tentative D call TRBD2 (6 bases). The CDR3 contains 12 residues. In germline, CDR1 is MGHDK, CDR2 SYGVNS. Between the trimmed V and J ends, which lost 6 bases and 11 bases, there was a span of 15 bases. CDR3: CASRGDAGGQYF. The CDR3 DNA sequence: TGTGCCAGCAGGGGGGACGCCGGGGGGCAGTATTTT. Variable domain in full (rest from reference TRBV25-1 and TRBJ2-3): EADIYQTPRYLVIGTGKKITLECSQTMGHDKMYWYQQDPGMELHLIHYSYGVNSTEKGDLSSESTVSRIRTEHFPLTLESARPSHTSQYLCASRGDAGGQYFGPGTRLTVL.